The clone carrying this TCR beta chain was observed a few times. Its antigen is unknown. V was trimmed by 7 bases and J by 6 bases, leaving 14 bases between them. Germline-derived CDR1 and CDR2 are SGHKS and YYEKEE (reference sequence). The CDR3 runs to 12 residues. The data were taken from a study of response to subunit inactivated influenza vaccine. Findings and caveats of the study: It was the authors' suggestion that each seasonal influenza vaccination recruits few new T cells.

Via MiXCR, TCRdb re-called the RT-PCR reads, giving one row per CDR3 protein. The data contain about 150,000 distinct CDR3 sequences, roughly a tenth of them singletons. The source material was CD8+ T cells sorted from PBMCs, sampled less than 25 months after vaccination. This TCR was sampled from a man aged 50 to 69 who received an inactivated influenza vaccine. This chain uses TRBV5-5 with TRBJ2-7; TRBD2 might be the D (5 bases). CDR3 sequence reads: CASSARGSEQYF. Written as DNA, the CDR3 is TGTGCCAGCTCGGCCCGGGGATCCGAGCAGTACTTC. Combining the CDR3 with reference TRBV5-5 and TRBJ2-7 gives the whole variable domain DAGVTQSPTHLIKTRGQQVTLRCSPISGHKSVSWYQQVLGQGPQFIFQYYEKEERGRGNFPDRFSARQFPNYSSELNVNALLLGDSALYLCASSARGSEQYFGPGTRLTVT.